This TCR beta chain was found in a study of T-cell reconstitution after alpha-beta-depleted transplantation in children (TCRdb year 2016). Concerning the study at large: Using TCR repertoire profiling, the study quantitatively followed how T-cell immune reconstitution unfolded in children after TCRalphabeta/CD19-depleted allogeneic hematopoietic cell transplantation. The research as a whole found: The apparently early alphabetaT-cell count recovery about two months after transplant was reportedly dependent on only several hundred rapidly expanded clones derived from non-depleted graft cells. The frequencies of hyperexpanded clones fell over the following months, and after one year, T-cell counts and TCRbeta diversity were mostly attributed to newly produced T cells. In some patients, high TCRbeta diversity at day 60 was attributed to recipient T cells and intrathymic progenitors that had survived conditioning.

About this clonotype: Its antigen remains undetermined. Base qualities are not at hand, and no much larger clone is one base apart.

Ends trimmed: V by 5 bases, J by 7 bases; bases unmatched to a gene: 6. From the cysteine through the phenylalanine, the CDR3 covers 14 amino acids. CDR3 DNA only is kept here, 42 bases in frame from base 1. From the germline V gene (reference sequence), CDR1 is MNHEY and CDR2 is SMNVEV. What this sample's treatment or condition label stands for: allogeneic hematopoietic cell transplantation with graft depleted of TCRalphabeta T cells and CD19 B cells. The children who served as transplant recipients had been given grafts of TCRalphabeta/CD19-depleted allogeneic hematopoietic cells. The library was prepared using PCR. Sequencing was carried out with an Illumina HiSeq 2500. To normalize quantification of the TCRbeta repertoire, the TCR libraries were built with molecular barcoding that relied on unique molecular identifiers. TCRdb handled the public reads itself, with Q25 trimming in fastp and clone calling in MiXCR, and kept productive beta chains. Here each entry gathers all rows of one CDR3 protein and keeps the most common genes and DNA. The sample table contains fewer than 700,000 distinct CDR3 sequences; only one count was recorded for around 23% of them. The ten largest clones represent 12% to 15% of the sample.

Recombination linked TRBV27 to TRBJ2-1, with 9 bases in between that match TRBD2. This TCR came from a boy younger than two who had a stem cell transplant for acute myeloid leukemia, so the T cells may come from the graft donor. The starting material was PBMCs, mostly from graft donor cells, obtained 360 days after TCRalphabeta/CD19-depleted stem cell transplant. Read as DNA, the sequence is TGTGCCAGCAGTCCTGGCGGGGGGGAAAATGAGCAGTTCTTC. The encoded protein is CASSPGGGENEQFF.